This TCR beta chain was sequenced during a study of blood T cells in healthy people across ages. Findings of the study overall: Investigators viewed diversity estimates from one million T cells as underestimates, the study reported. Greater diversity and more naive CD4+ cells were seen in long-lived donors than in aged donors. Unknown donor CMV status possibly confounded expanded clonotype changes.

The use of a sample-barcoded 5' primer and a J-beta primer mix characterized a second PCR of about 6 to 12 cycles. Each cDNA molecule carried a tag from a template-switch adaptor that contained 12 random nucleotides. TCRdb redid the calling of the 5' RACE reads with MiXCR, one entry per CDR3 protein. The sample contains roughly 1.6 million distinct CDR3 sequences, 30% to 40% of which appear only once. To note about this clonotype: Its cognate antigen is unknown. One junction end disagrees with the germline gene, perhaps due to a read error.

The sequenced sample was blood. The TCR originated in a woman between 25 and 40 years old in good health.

CDR3: CAGSSSTGVTDTQYF. The DNA for the CDR3 is TGTGCCGGCAGCTCTTCGACAGGGGTAACAGATACGCAGTATTTT. The chain joins TRBV7-9 to TRBJ2-3; 8 positions match TRBD1. The CDR3 runs 15 residues. The germline CDR1 and CDR2 sequences are SEHNR and FQNEAQ (reference sequence). The full variable domain, completed using reference TRBV7-9 and TRBJ2-3, is DTGVSQNPRHKITKRGQNVTFRCDPISEHNRLYWYRQTLGQGPEFLTYFQNEAQLEKSRLLSDRFSAERPKGSFSTLEIQRTEQGDSAMYLCAGSSSTGVTDTQYFGPGTRLTVL.